This T cell receptor beta chain is from a study of early T cells in non-severe SARS-CoV-2 infection (dated by TCRdb to the early 2020s). About the study as a whole: Because TCR sequencing was done on bulk RNA from unsorted whole blood, the alpha and beta chains could not be paired. The full study reports these points: Matching against VDJdb was skewed toward anti-spike CD8 responses, likely underestimated virus-specific expansions, and missed private and CD4 specificities.

A case-control design nested within a healthcare worker cohort in London, UK, was used, with weekly nasopharyngeal swab PCR tests and blood sampling performed. Healthcare workers were recruited between 23 and 31 March 2020, during the week of the UK lockdown, and were followed weekly for up to roughly 15 weeks. This clonotype was picked up many times. The specificity of this receptor is unknown. No quality values exist for individual bases; no much larger clone is one base distant. From the cysteine up to the phenylalanine, the CDR3 has a length of 12 residues. The only DNA kept is the CDR3, 36 bases in frame from the first base. Trimming costs V 8 bases and J 4 bases, and their ends lie 11 bases apart. The germline V gene yields SNHLY for CDR1 and FYNNEI for CDR2. The method was 5' RACE. The sequencer was a NextSeq 500. To correct for sequencing error and PCR bias, the TCR library protocol tagged individual cDNA molecules with unique molecular identifiers. TCR alpha and beta chains were both sequenced, and the abundances of alpha and beta sequences in each sample were closely correlated with each other. The authors' analysis ran thus. Decombinator V4 was used to annotate the V gene, J gene and CDR3 of the TCR sequences. TCRs were defined as expanded if a significant change between any two time points was detected under a Poisson model with p below 0.0001. TCR abundances were normalised to the total number of TCRs sequenced per sample and were expressed as counts per million. TRAV1-2 paired with TRAJ12, TRAJ20 or TRAJ33 defined MAIT TCRs, while TRAV10 paired with TRAJ18 defined iNKT TCRs. VDJdb, accessed 1 November 2021, was searched for CMV, EBV and SARS-CoV-2 annotated TCRs, excluding TCRs annotated for multiple antigens. TCRdb reanalyzed the raw reads on its own, using fastp at Q25 for trimming and MiXCR for clone calling, and kept in-frame beta chains. When rows share a CDR3 protein, they turn into one entry using the most common DNA and genes. TCRdb, rather than the study authors, made the V and J calls. Recorded for this sample are tens of thousands of distinct CDR3 sequences; more than 6.5% of them occurred a single time. The top ten clones comprise around 5% of the sample.

Recombination connected TRBV2 to TRBJ1-2, with no confident D gene call. The TCR originated in an adult who was a healthcare worker with PCR-confirmed SARS-CoV-2 infection or an uninfected control (not recorded which). Sequencing was performed on whole blood, taken at baseline. CDR3 protein: CASHLSGYGYTF. The bases read TGTGCCAGCCATCTATCAGGCTATGGCTACACCTTC.